This TCR beta chain was observed in a study of T-cell memory formation after mild COVID-19. Using its own MiXCR run on the 5' RACE reads, TCRdb lists one record per CDR3 protein. The sample yields roughly 200,000 distinct CDR3 sequences, about 18% seen once. V lost 3 bases, J lost 4 bases, and 16 bases lay in between. Germline lookup yields CDR1 SGHRS and CDR2 YFSETQ. This CDR3 contains 15 residues. This clonotype was detected only a few times. The specimen was PBMCs or a T cell subset sorted from them (not recorded which). V gene TRBV5-1 combines with J gene TRBJ2-5; D gene uncertain. The receptor was derived from an adult woman who had mild COVID-19 (a few samples of this study predate the infection). Cell type and time point are not known. The CDR3 reads CASSSRPEPPETQYF. The CDR3 bases are TGCGCCAGCAGCTCCAGACCAGAGCCTCCAGAGACCCAGTACTTC.